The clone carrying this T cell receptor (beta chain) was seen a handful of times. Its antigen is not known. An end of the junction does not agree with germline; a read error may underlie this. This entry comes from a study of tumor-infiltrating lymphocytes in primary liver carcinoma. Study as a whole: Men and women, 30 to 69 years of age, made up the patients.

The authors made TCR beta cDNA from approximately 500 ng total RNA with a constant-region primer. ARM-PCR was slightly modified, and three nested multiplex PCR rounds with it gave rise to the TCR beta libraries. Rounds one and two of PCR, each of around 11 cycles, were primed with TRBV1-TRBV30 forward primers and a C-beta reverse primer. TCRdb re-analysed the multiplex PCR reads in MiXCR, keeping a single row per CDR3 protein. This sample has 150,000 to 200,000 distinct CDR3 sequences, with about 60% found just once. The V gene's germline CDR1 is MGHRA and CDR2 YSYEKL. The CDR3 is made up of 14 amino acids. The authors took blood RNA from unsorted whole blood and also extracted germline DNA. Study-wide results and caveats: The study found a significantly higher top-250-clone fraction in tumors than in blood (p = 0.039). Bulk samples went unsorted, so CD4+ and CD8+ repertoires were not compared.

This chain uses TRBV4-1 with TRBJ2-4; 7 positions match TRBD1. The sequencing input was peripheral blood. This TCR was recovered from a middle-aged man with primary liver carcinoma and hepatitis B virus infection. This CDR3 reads CASSEEQGWDIQYF. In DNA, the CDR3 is TGCGCCAGCAGCGAAGAACAGGGGTGGGACATTCAGTACTTC.